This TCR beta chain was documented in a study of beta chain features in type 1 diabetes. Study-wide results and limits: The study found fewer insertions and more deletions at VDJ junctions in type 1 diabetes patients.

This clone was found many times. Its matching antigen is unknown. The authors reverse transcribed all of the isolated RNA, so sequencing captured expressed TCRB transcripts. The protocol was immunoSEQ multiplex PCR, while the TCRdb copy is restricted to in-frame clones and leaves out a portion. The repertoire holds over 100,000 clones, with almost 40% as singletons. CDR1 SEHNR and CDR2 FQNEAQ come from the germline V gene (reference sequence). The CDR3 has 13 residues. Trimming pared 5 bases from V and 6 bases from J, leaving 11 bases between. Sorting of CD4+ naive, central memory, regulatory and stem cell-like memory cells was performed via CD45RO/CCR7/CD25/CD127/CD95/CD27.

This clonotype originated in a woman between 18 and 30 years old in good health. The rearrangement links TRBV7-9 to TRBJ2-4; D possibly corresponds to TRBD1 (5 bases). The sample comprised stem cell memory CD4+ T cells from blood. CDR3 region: CASSRLGVNIQYF. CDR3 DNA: TGTGCCAGCAGCCGATTAGGGGTAAACATTCAGTACTTC. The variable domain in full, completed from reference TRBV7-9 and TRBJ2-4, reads DTGVSQNPRHKITKRGQNVTFRCDPISEHNRLYWYRQTLGQGPEFLTYFQNEAQLEKSRLLSDRFSAERPKGSFSTLEIQRTEQGDSAMYLCASSRLGVNIQYFGAGTRLSVL.